These 20 T cell receptor beta chains originate from one sample sequenced in a study of technical replicates of blood from several donors. The assay was immunoSEQ multiplex PCR, and TCRdb's table has in-frame clones only and misses some. The sample carries approximately 85,000 clones, 90% to 95% recorded once. Material: T cells isolated from PBMCs. Receptors were obtained from a human donor in good health.

The chain employs TRBV5-1 and TRBJ2-7; no clear D gene. V lost 4 bases to trimming and J lost 3 bases, with 11 bases between them. The CDR3 contains 13 residues. Per germline, CDR1 SGHRS and CDR2 YFSETQ. The CDR3 is CASSASPVYEQYF. For the CDR3, the DNA is TGCGCCAGCAGCGCCTCGCCAGTCTACGAGCAGTACTTC.

The chain links TRBV28 to TRBJ1-2; D possibly corresponds to TRBD1 (6 bases). Between the trimmed V and J ends, which lost 1 base and 3 bases, there was a span of 15 bases. The germline V gene encodes CDR1 MDHEN and CDR2 SYDVKM. CDR3 length: 16 amino acids. CDR3 coding DNA: TGTGCCAGCAGTTTATCAGCGGGGGGACAACACTATGGCTACACCTTC. It specifies CASSLSAGGQHYGYTF.

This chain links TRBV18 with TRBJ2-3; 11 nucleotides align to TRBD2. Germline CDR1 reads KGHSH; CDR2 reads LQKENI. The CDR3 is 17 residues long. Trimming cost V 2 bases and J 5 bases; bases outside gene matches: 9. The CDR3 spells CASSPTLAGGPGDTQYF. The CDR3 nucleotides are TGTGCCAGCTCACCAACTTTAGCGGGAGGGCCAGGAGATACGCAGTATTTT.

The chain links TRBV28 to TRBJ2-7; 7 nucleotides align to TRBD2. This CDR3 has 17 residues. CDR1 and CDR2 from the germline V gene are MDHEN and SYDVKM. With V trimmed by 1 base and J by 6 bases, 15 bases remained unmatched. DNA of the CDR3: TGTGCCAGCAGTTTATCCTTCCAGCGGGGCTTGGCGCGCGAGCAGTACTTC. Translating it yields CASSLSFQRGLAREQYF.

Points on this clone: At one end, the junction sequence differs from germline, possibly due to a read error. The chain combines TRBV5-4 with TRBJ2-1; TRBD2 is a possible D gene (6 bases). Germline V lookup: CDR1 SGHNT, CDR2 YYREEE (reference sequence). CDR3 size: 15 residues. DNA of the CDR3: TGTGCCAGCACCTTGGGTGGGCTAGCGCTGAATGAGCAGTTCTTC. Residues: CASTLGGLALNEQFF.

This chain connects TRBV15 to TRBJ1-5; D call uncertain. Trimming cost V 5 bases and J 5 bases, with 13 bases left between them. The CDR3 contains 14 residues. CDR1 and CDR2 from the germline V gene are LNHNV and YYDKDF (reference sequence). CDR3 in DNA: TGTGCCACCAGCTCCCCTCAGGTCTATCAGCCCCAGCATTTT. Translation gives CATSSPQVYQPQHF.

The V gene is TRBV13, the J gene TRBJ2-2, with 11 bases aligning to TRBD2. This CDR3 has 17 residues. Germline V CDR1 and CDR2: PRHDT, FYEKMQ (reference sequence). The V gene end was trimmed by 4 bases and the J gene end by 0 bases; junction bases not matched to a gene: 4. The CDR3 reads CASSSLAGASNTGELFF. Written as DNA, the CDR3 is TGTGCCAGCAGCTCACTAGCGGGGGCCTCGAACACCGGGGAGCTGTTTTTT.

The chain has TRBV7-2 and TRBJ1-2; D remains unclear. Germline CDR1 SGHTA, CDR2 FQGNSA. The CDR3 extends over 16 amino acids. V was trimmed by 0 bases and J by 5 bases, leaving 16 bases between them. CDR3 sequence reads: CASSLAMARDRYGYTF. The CDR3 DNA follows: TGTGCCAGCAGCTTAGCAATGGCCCGGGATAGGTATGGCTACACCTTC.

The rearrangement uses TRBV5-4 and TRBJ1-3; unclear D gene. The CDR3 totals 16 residues. The ends were cut back, 0 bases at V and 1 base at J, with 11 bases in the middle. Germline V gives CDR1 SGHNT, CDR2 YYREEE (reference sequence). CDR3 sequence: CASSLDVGRSGNTIYF. CDR3 bases: TGTGCCAGCAGCTTGGACGTCGGGAGGTCTGGAAACACCATATATTTT.

This clone was seen more than once but under ten times. The V and J genes are TRBV6-5 and TRBJ1-1; D remains ambiguous. Germline CDR1 reads MNHEY; CDR2 reads SVGAGI. CDR3 length equals 14 residues. V lost 2 bases to trimming and J lost 7 bases, with 14 bases between them. The CDR3 coding sequence is TGTGCCAGCAGTTACGATCGCGCGGTCGATGAAGCTTTCTTT. This sequence encodes CASSYDRAVDEAFF.

The chain joins TRBV5-1 to TRBJ2-7; 7 bases agree with TRBD2. J was trimmed by 2 bases and V by 0 bases; bases with no gene match: 5. Germline V gene data show CDR1 as SGHRS and CDR2 as YFSETQ. This CDR3 spans 15 amino acids. CDR3 DNA sequence: TGCGCCAGCAGCTTGGGTGGGGGGGTCGCCTACGAGCAGTACTTC. This codes for CASSLGGGVAYEQYF.

The chain combines TRBV4-1 with TRBJ2-7; 10 nucleotides match TRBD2. This CDR3 region has 15 residues. V shed 3 bases, J shed 1 base, and the junction held 3 bases outside the gene matches. The germline CDR1 and CDR2 sequences are MGHRA and YSYEKL. CDR3 coding DNA: TGCGCCAGCAGCCACTTAGCGGGAGGATCCTACGAGCAGTACTTC. Residues: CASSHLAGGSYEQYF.

Written as DNA, the CDR3 is TGTGCCAGCAGTGAAGCAGGGGCCGAGCAGTACTTC. Its protein is CASSEAGAEQYF. This chain links TRBV6-1 with TRBJ2-7, with D maybe TRBD1 (5 bases). Trimming shortened V by 0 bases and J by 6 bases, and 6 bases separated the two germline ends. Germline V gene data show CDR1 as MNHNS and CDR2 as SASEGT. The CDR3 covers 12 residues.

The chain recombines TRBV19 with TRBJ2-7; 7 bases are shared with TRBD1. The CDR3 contains 16 residues. Per germline, CDR1 LNHDA and CDR2 SQIVND (reference sequence). The V gene end was trimmed by 3 bases and the J gene end by 2 bases; junction bases not matched to a gene: 10. The CDR3 spells CASSMRATGHTYEQYF. In nucleotides, the CDR3 is TGTGCCAGTAGTATGAGGGCGACAGGGCATACCTACGAGCAGTACTTC.

The V and J genes are TRBV6-1 and TRBJ2-3; D perhaps matches TRBD2 (7 bases). Germline-derived CDR1 and CDR2 are MNHNS and SASEGT. The V end lost 5 bases, the J end lost 6 bases, and 15 bases lay between the germline ends. The CDR3 is made up of 14 amino acids. As DNA, the CDR3 is TGTGCCAGCAGTCCCGGGGGGCCGGGGGATACGCAGTATTTT. Translation: CASSPGGPGDTQYF.

The V gene is TRBV19, the J gene TRBJ2-7, with 7 bases lining up with TRBD1. The V and J ends lost 6 bases and 4 bases, in that order; junction bases with no gene match: 9. This CDR3 contains 14 residues. Germline V gene sequence: CDR1 LNHDA, CDR2 SQIVND (reference sequence). CDR3 amino acids: CASSIRTGVYEQYF. CDR3 nucleotide sequence: TGTGCCAGTAGCATACGAACAGGGGTTTACGAGCAGTACTTC. The entire variable domain, with the rest obtained from reference TRBV19 and TRBJ2-7, is as follows: DGGITQSPKYLFRKEGQNVTLSCEQNLNHDAMYWYRQDPGQGLRLIYYSQIVNDFQKGDIAEGYSVSREKKESFPLTVTSAQKNPTAFYLCASSIRTGVYEQYFGPGTRLTVT.

This clone was recorded once. The chain links TRBV2 to TRBJ1-2; 10 nucleotides align to TRBD1. The germline CDR1 and CDR2 sequences are SNHLY and FYNNEI. This CDR3 comprises 16 residues. The V gene end was trimmed by 0 bases and the J gene end by 7 bases; junction bases not matched to a gene: 8. The CDR3 region is CASSEAGTGVARGYTF. The DNA for the CDR3 is TGTGCCAGCAGTGAAGCCGGGACAGGGGTGGCTCGTGGCTACACCTTC.

V and J are TRBV7-2 and TRBJ1-3; D may be TRBD1 (5 bases). The germline CDR1 and CDR2 sequences are SGHTA and FQGNSA. V was trimmed by 5 bases and J by 7 bases, leaving 18 bases between them. The CDR3 contains 15 residues. The CDR3 DNA is TGTGCCAGCAGCCCGTCTGGGCCAGGGAGGAACACCATATATTTT. Protein sequence: CASSPSGPGRNTIYF.

The V call is TRBV2, the J call TRBJ2-1, with TRBD2 matching 8 bases. V trimming: 2 bases; J trimming: 7 bases; junction bases outside the gene matches: 7. Per germline, CDR1 SNHLY and CDR2 FYNNEI. The CDR3 consists of 15 residues. The chain's CDR3 is CASSEFRGGLNEQFF. The DNA of the CDR3 is TGTGCCAGCAGTGAATTCCGCGGGGGGCTTAATGAGCAGTTCTTC.

This clone was observed a single time. The rearrangement joins TRBV2 to TRBJ1-1; 7 nucleotides line up with TRBD1. The CDR3 has 14 amino acids. V lost 8 bases to trimming and J lost 2 bases; unmatched junction nucleotides: 8. Germline CDR1 is SNHLY and CDR2 is FYNNEI. DNA for the CDR3: TGTGCCAGCGCACCGACAGGGCGAAACACTGAAGCTTTCTTT. Protein product: CASAPTGRNTEAFF.